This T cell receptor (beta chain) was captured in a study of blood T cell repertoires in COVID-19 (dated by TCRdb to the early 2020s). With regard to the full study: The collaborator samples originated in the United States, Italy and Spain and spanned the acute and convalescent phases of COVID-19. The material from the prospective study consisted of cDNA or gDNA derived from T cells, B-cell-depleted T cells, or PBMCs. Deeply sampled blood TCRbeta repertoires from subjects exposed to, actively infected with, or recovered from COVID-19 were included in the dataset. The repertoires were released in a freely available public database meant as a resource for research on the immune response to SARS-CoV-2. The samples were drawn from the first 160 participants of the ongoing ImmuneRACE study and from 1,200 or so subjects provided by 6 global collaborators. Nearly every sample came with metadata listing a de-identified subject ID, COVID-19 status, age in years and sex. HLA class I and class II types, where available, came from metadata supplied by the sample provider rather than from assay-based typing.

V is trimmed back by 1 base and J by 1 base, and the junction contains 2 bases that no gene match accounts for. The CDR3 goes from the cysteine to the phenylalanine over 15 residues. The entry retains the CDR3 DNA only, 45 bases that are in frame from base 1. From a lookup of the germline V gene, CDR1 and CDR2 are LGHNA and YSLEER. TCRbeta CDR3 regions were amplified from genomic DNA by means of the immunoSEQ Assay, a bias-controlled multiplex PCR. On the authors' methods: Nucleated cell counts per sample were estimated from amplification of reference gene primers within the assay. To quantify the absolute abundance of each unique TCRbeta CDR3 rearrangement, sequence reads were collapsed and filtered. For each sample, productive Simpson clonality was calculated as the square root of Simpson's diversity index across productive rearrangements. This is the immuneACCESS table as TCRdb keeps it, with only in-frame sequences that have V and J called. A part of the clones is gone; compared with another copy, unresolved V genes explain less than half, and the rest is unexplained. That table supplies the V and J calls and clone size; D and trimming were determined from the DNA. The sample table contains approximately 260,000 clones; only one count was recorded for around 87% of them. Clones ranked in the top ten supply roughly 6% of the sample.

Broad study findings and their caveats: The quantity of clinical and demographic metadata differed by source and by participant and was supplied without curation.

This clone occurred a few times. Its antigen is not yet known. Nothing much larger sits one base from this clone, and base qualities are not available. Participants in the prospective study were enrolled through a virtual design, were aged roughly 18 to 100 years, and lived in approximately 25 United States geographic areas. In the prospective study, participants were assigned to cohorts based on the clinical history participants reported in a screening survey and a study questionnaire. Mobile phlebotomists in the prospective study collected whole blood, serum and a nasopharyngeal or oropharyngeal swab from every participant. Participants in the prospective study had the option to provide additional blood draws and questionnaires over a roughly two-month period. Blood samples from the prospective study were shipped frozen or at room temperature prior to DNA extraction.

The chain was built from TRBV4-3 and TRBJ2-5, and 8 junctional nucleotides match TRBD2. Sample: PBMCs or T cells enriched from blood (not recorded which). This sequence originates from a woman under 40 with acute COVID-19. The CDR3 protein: CASSQGTSPQETQYF. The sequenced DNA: TGCGCCAGCAGCCAAGGGACTAGCCCCCAAGAGACCCAGTACTTC.